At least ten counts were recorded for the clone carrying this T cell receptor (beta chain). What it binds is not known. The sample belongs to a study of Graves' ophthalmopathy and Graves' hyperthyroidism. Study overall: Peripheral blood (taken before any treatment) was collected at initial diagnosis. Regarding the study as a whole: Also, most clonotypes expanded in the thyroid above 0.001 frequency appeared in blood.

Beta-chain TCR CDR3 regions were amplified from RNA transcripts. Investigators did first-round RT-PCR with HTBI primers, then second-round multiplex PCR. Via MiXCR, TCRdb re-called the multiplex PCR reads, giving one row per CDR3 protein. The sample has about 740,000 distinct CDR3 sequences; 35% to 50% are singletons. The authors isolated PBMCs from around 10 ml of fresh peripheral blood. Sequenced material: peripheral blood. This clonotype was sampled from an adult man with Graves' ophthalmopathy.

The CDR3, as DNA: TGCAGCGTTGAGTCCCGTGGGGGGCCGGCAACTAATGAAAAACTGTTTTTT. Protein sequence: CSVESRGGPATNEKLFF. The chain employs TRBV29-1 and TRBJ1-4, with D possibly being TRBD1 (6 bases). Trimming cost V 3 bases and J 0 bases, with 17 bases left between them. Germline CDR1 and CDR2: SQVTM and ANQGSEA. The CDR3 consists of 17 residues.